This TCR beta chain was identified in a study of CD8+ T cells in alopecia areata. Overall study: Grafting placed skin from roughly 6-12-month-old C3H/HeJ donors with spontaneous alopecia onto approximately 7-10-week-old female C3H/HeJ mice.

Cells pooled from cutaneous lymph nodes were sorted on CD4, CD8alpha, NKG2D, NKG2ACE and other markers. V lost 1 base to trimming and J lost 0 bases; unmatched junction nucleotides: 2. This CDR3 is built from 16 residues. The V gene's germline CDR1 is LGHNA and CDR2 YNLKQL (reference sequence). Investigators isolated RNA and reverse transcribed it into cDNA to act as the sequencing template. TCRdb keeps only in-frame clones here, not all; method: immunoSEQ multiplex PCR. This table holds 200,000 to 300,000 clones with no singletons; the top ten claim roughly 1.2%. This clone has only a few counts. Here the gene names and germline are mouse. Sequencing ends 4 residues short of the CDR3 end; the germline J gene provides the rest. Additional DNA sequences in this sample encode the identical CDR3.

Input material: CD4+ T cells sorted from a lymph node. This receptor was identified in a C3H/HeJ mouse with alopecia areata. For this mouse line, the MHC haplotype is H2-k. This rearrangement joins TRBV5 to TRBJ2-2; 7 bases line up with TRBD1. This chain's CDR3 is CASSQGGTANTGQLYF. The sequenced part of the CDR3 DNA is TGTGCCAGCAGCCAAGGCGGGACAGCAAACACCGGG.